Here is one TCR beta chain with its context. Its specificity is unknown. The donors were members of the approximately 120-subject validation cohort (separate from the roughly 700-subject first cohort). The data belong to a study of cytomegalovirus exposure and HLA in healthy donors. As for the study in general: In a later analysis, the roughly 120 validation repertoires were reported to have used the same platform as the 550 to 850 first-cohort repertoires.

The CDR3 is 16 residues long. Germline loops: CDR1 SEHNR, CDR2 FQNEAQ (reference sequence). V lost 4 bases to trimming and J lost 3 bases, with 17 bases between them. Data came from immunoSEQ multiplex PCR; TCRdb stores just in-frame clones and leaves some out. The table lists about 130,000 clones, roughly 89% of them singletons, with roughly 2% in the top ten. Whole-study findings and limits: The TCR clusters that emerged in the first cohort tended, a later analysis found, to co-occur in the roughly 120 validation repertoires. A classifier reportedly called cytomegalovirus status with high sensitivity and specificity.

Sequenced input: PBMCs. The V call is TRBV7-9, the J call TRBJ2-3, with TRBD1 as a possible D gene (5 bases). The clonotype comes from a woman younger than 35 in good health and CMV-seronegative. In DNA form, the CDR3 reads TGTGCCAGCAGCTGGGGCAGGGTGAAGAGGACAGATACGCAGTATTTT. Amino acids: CASSWGRVKRTDTQYF.